This T cell receptor (beta chain) was recovered during a study of cytotoxic CD8 clonotypes in ibrutinib-treated CLL. Overall study: The group held 11 to 12 relapsed/refractory and around 14 treatment-naive patients, with 17 to 18 IGHV unmutated. Following a median 12 months of treatment, with a range of 6 to 36, response samples were taken.

This table comes from immunoSEQ multiplex PCR, and its TCRdb copy is limited to in-frame clones, with some not included. The sample includes roughly 220,000 clones, 65% to 80% of them seen just once. Study findings and constraints: Clonality rose at ibrutinib response and fell back toward baseline at progression. Public clonotypes were uncommon and contracted or stayed stable on treatment.

About this clone: The antigen remains undetermined.

The V and J ends lost 2 bases and 7 bases respectively, with 8 bases between them. This CDR3 has 13 residues. CDR1 is SEHNR and CDR2 is FQNEAQ in the germline V gene (reference sequence). V and J are TRBV7-9 and TRBJ1-4, with a weak D call TRBD1 (5 bases). The sample in question was PBMCs, obtained after 12 months of ibrutinib treatment. The clonotype was recovered from a human donor with chronic lymphocytic leukemia. The CDR3 DNA is TGTGCCAGCAGCTTATTGGGGGTTGAAAAACTGTTTTTT. Protein sequence: CASSLLGVEKLFF.